The rows below give T cell receptor beta chains drawn from one sample of a study of CD8 T cells in ankylosing spondylitis. TCRdb redid the calling of the 5' RACE reads with MiXCR, one entry per CDR3 protein. The table lists approximately 90,000 distinct CDR3 sequences, about 7.7% of them singletons. Sequencing was carried out using blood, either unsorted or a sorted T cell fraction (not recorded which). Receptor source: a male donor with ankylosing spondylitis or in good health (not recorded which). Both conserved end residues are part of each CDR3. Fields, in order: J gene, V gene, D gene, clone size, CDR3 DNA, CDR3 protein. A D gene is named only where the DNA matches it firmly. Expanded clones are given a class, and other clones once, few, many or no size at all.

TRBJ1-2 | TRBV5-1 | NA | many | TGCGCCAGCAGCGCCGGGACATCGGATTATGGCTACACCTTC | CASSAGTSDYGYTF
TRBJ2-3 | TRBV6-6 | TRBD2 | many | TGTGCCAGCAGTTACTCGGGGCGGGGGGTTCGGTATTTT | CASSYSGRGVRYF
TRBJ2-3 | TRBV4-2 | NA | many | TGTGCCAGCAGCCAAGATCGGGCCGCTGATACGCAGTATTTT | CASSQDRAADTQYF
TRBJ2-7 | TRBV7-6 | NA | many | TGTGCCAGCAGCCCGGGTCTACTACCTTACGAGCAGTACTTC | CASSPGLLPYEQYF
TRBJ1-2 | TRBV7-2 | NA | many | TGTGCCAGCAGCTTAGAGCGGGGATTAGGCTACACCTTC | CASSLERGLGYTF
TRBJ2-7 | TRBV5-1 | NA | many | TGCGCCAGCAGCTTGGGAGGACTCTCCGCTTTCTACGAGCAGTACTTC | CASSLGGLSAFYEQYF
TRBJ2-2 | TRBV7-9 | NA | many | TGTGCCAGCAGCTTAGGGGAGCGGGTCGCGAACACCGGGGAGCTGTTTTTT | CASSLGERVANTGELFF
TRBJ2-5 | TRBV7-2 | NA | NA | TGTGCCAGCAGCTTAGAAACCCAGTACTTC | CASSLETQYF
TRBJ1-2 | TRBV7-8 | TRBD1 | NA | TGTGCCAGCAGCTTAGACCCAGGGGGTCTTGGCTACACCTTC | CASSLDPGGLGYTF
TRBJ2-2 | TRBV20-1 | NA | NA | TGCAGTGCCCGTGGGGGCATCTACGGGGAGCTGTTTTTT | CSARGGIYGELFF
TRBJ1-1 | TRBV5-6 | NA | many | TGTGCCAGCAGCTTGGGCAGGAATGGTGCTTTCTTT | CASSLGRNGAFF
TRBJ2-6 | TRBV29-1 | TRBD1 | many | TGCAGCGTTGGACAGACAGGGGAGAGGGCCAACGTCCTGACTTTC | CSVGQTGERANVLTF
TRBJ2-7 | TRBV21-1 | NA | NA | TGTGCCAGCAGCAAAGGGCCGGAGTGGCAGGGAATAGGATACGAGCAGTACTTC | CASSKGPEWQGIGYEQYF
TRBJ1-1 | TRBV5-1 | TRBD1 | many | TGCGCCAGCAGCTTTGACAGGGTCGCCACTGAAGCTTTCTTT | CASSFDRVATEAFF
TRBJ2-4 | TRBV7-2 | TRBD1 | many | TGTGCCAGCAGCTTCGAGACAGGGGACATTCAGTACTTC | CASSFETGDIQYF
TRBJ2-1 | TRBV11-3 | TRBD2 | few | TGTGCCAGCAGCTTCCTAGCGGGCCGGGAGCAGTTCTTC | CASSFLAGREQFF
TRBJ1-3 | TRBV18 | TRBD1 | many | TGTGCCAGCTCACCCGACAGGGCTGGAAACACCATATATTTT | CASSPDRAGNTIYF
TRBJ2-7 | TRBV7-2 | TRBD2 | many | TGTGCCAGCAGCTTAGATGGTAGCGGGAGCTCCTACGAGCAGTACTTC | CASSLDGSGSSYEQYF
TRBJ1-2 | TRBV4-1 | TRBD1 | many | TGCGCCAGCAGCGTACGGACAGGGAACTATGGCTACACCTTC | CASSVRTGNYGYTF
TRBJ1-6 | TRBV27 | NA | many | TGTGCCAGCAGTGCGGGACAAATTAATTCACCCCTCCACTTT | CASSAGQINSPLHF
TRBJ1-1 | TRBV7-9 | TRBD1 | few | TGTGCCAGCAGGCACCAGGGGGAAAACACTGAAGCTTTCTTT | CASRHQGENTEAFF
TRBJ2-7 | TRBV4-1 | NA | many | TGCGCCAGCAGCCAAGAAAGTCGGGGTTGGCAGTACTTC | CASSQESRGWQYF
TRBJ2-1 | TRBV18 | NA | many | TGTGCCAGCTCACCAAGAGATGGCCCCTACAATGAGCAGTTCTTC | CASSPRDGPYNEQFF
TRBJ2-1 | TRBV11-3 | TRBD1 | NA | TGTGCCAGCAGCTCCTCCGACGGGACAGCCTACAATGAGCAGTTCTTC | CASSSSDGTAYNEQFF
TRBJ2-3 | TRBV7-8 | NA | many | TGTGCCAGCAGCCCCGAGACTAGCACAGATACGCAGTATTTT | CASSPETSTDTQYF
TRBJ2-3 | TRBV24-1 | NA | many | TGTGCCACCAGTGATTTGGGACCCCTGGGGACAGATACGCAGTATTTT | CATSDLGPLGTDTQYF
TRBJ1-1 | TRBV6-1 | NA | NA | TGTGCCACCGGAGACCGGAGGATGAACACTGAAGCTTTCTTT | CATGDRRMNTEAFF
TRBJ2-2 | TRBV11-3 | TRBD2 | few | TGTGCCAGCAGCTCCGGACTAGCGTACGGGGAGCTGTTTTTT | CASSSGLAYGELFF
TRBJ1-5 | TRBV10-3 | NA | many | TGTGCCATCAGTAGCGGGAGTCAGCCCCAGCATTTT | CAISSGSQPQHF
TRBJ1-1 | TRBV20-1 | NA | many | TGCAGTGCTACCGAGGGACTGATGAACACTGAAGCTTTCTTT | CSATEGLMNTEAFF
TRBJ1-4 | TRBV12-3/TRBV12-4 | NA | many | TGTGCCAGCAGTTCTACAGGGCCGCGGGGCGAAAAACTGTTTTTT | CASSSTGPRGEKLFF
TRBJ1-1 | TRBV20-1 | NA | NA | TGCAGTGCTCAGGGCCAGGGCCTGGGGTCCCTTACTAACACTGAAGCTTTCTTT | CSAQGQGLGSLTNTEAFF
TRBJ1-1 | TRBV20-1 | NA | many | TGCAGTGCTAGAGACGGGGGGCAAGGGACTGAAGCTTTCTTT | CSARDGGQGTEAFF
TRBJ2-5 | TRBV18 | TRBD1 | few | TGTGCCAGCTCACCGCCCAGGGGGCAGGAGACCCAGTACTTC | CASSPPRGQETQYF
TRBJ2-7 | TRBV12-3/TRBV12-4 | NA | many | TGTGCCAGCAGTTCCAAAGGGGGGGCGGCTGGATTAACCTACGAGCAGTACTTC | CASSSKGGAAGLTYEQYF
TRBJ2-7 | TRBV20-1 | TRBD1 | many | TGCAGTGCTTCTCGGACAGGGAAAGACGAGCAGTACTTC | CSASRTGKDEQYF
TRBJ2-2 | TRBV4-3 | NA | many | TGCGCCAGCAGCCAACAATACTTACCAAGAGGCACCGGGGAGCTGTTTTTT | CASSQQYLPRGTGELFF
TRBJ2-1 | TRBV9 | NA | many | TGTGCCAGCAGCGAATTAGGGGATTCCTACAATGAGCAGTTCTTC | CASSELGDSYNEQFF
TRBJ2-3 | TRBV20-1 | NA | many | TGCAGTGAGGTGGGAGAGGGGGCAGATACGCAGTATTTT | CSEVGEGADTQYF
TRBJ1-5 | TRBV20-1 | NA | NA | TGTAGTGCTCAAGGGCTTACAGGGACGCCCCAGCATTTT | CSAQGLTGTPQHF
TRBJ2-1 | TRBV7-6 | NA | few | TGTGCCAGCAGCTTAGCACCGTCTTCCGGGGGTGGGGCGGAGCAGTTCTTC | CASSLAPSSGGGAEQFF
TRBJ2-7 | TRBV4-3 | NA | few | TGCGCCAGCAGCTCAGGCGTTGCGGGGAGGAAGGAGCAGTACTTC | CASSSGVAGRKEQYF
TRBJ1-1 | TRBV5-1 | NA | many | TGCGCCAGCAGCTTGGAGCAGGAGAACACTGAAGCTTTCTTT | CASSLEQENTEAFF
TRBJ2-5 | TRBV10-3 | NA | NA | TGTGCCATCAGGGACGGAGCAAGAGAGACCCAGTACTTC | CAIRDGARETQYF
TRBJ2-1 | TRBV7-3 | TRBD2 | NA | TGTGCCAGCAGTCCTACTAGCGGGGGTTTCAATGAGCAGTTCTTC | CASSPTSGGFNEQFF
TRBJ2-1 | TRBV7-2 | NA | many | TGTGCCAGCAGCTTAGACCCTAGACCGGACGGTAAAGAGTTCTTC | CASSLDPRPDGKEFF
TRBJ2-4 | TRBV10-1 | TRBD1 | many | TGCGCCAGCAGTTCCAGGGGGAGGTACTTC | CASSSRGRYF
TRBJ1-1 | TRBV20-1 | NA | many | TGCAGTGCTAGAGACGCCCCAAGGGGGACTGAAGCTTTCTTT | CSARDAPRGTEAFF
TRBJ1-1 | TRBV5-1 | NA | many | TGCGCCAGCAGAACCAGGGTGTACACTGAAGCTTTCTTT | CASRTRVYTEAFF
TRBJ2-1 | TRBV29-1 | TRBD2 | many | TGCAGCGGGCGGGGGGGCGTTTACAATGAGCAGTTCTTC | CSGRGGVYNEQFF
TRBJ1-5 | TRBV20-1 | NA | many | TGCAGTGCTAGTCGTGGGACCAATCAGCCCCAGCATTTT | CSASRGTNQPQHF
TRBJ2-7 | TRBV25-1 | TRBD1 | many | TGTGCCAGCAGTGATTGGCCGATAACAGGGGGCTCCTACGAGCAGTACTTC | CASSDWPITGGSYEQYF
TRBJ1-5 | TRBV5-1 | NA | NA | TGCGCCAGCAGCTTGGTAGGATCCGAGCCCCAGCATTTT | CASSLVGSEPQHF
TRBJ1-3 | TRBV12-3/TRBV12-4 | NA | many | TGTGCCAGCAGTTTAGGGGTTAGCTCTGGAAACACCATATATTTT | CASSLGVSSGNTIYF
TRBJ2-7 | TRBV20-1 | NA | many | TGCAGTGGGCTGACACCAACTATCTCCTACGAGCAGTACTTC | CSGLTPTISYEQYF
TRBJ2-7 | TRBV7-8 | NA | many | TGTGCCAGCAGCTTAGGGCGATACGAGCAGTACTTC | CASSLGRYEQYF